This T cell receptor beta chain was recorded in a study of cytomegalovirus exposure and HLA in healthy donors. The study, taken as a whole, reports: Subsequent analysis showed first-cohort TCR clusters tending to co-occur in some 120 validation repertoires.

On this clone itself: No antigen is known for it.

Method: immunoSEQ multiplex PCR; TCRdb's copy keeps in-frame clones and lacks some. The sample has over 45,000 clones, approximately 90% seen once. The CDR3 extends over 13 amino acids. The V and J ends lost 0 bases and 4 bases respectively, with 4 bases between them. Per the germline V gene, CDR1 is SGHRS and CDR2 is YFSETQ. J is TRBJ1-4 and V is TRBV5-1; D unresolved. The sequencing input was PBMCs. The TCR was taken from a man between 18 and 29 years old in good health and CMV-seronegative. The CDR3 bases are TGCGCCAGCAGCTTGGCCCGTAATGAAAAACTGTTTTTT. It translates to CASSLARNEKLFF. Supplemented by reference TRBV5-1 and TRBJ1-4, the full variable domain reads KAGVTQTPRYLIKTRGQQVTLSCSPISGHRSVSWYQQTPGQGLQFLFEYFSETQRNKGNFPGRFSGRQFSNSRSEMNVSTLELGDSALYLCASSLARNEKLFFGSGTQLSVL.